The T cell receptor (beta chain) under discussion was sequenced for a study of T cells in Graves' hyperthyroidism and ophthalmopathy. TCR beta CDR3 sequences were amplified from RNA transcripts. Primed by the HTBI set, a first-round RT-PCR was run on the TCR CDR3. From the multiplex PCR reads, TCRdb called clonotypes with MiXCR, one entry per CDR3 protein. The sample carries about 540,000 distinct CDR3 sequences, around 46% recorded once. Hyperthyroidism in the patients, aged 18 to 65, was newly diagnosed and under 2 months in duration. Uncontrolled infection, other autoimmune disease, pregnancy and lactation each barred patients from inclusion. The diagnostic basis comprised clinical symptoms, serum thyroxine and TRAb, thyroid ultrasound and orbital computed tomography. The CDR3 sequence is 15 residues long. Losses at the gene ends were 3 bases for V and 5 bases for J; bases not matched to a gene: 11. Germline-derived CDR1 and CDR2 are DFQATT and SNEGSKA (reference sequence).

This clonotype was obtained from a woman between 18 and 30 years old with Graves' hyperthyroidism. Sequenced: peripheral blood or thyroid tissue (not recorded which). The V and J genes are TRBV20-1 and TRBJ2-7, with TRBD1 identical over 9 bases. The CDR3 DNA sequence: TGCAGTGCTAGTCCCGGGACAGGGATCCTTGACGAGCAGTACTTC. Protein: CSASPGTGILDEQYF.